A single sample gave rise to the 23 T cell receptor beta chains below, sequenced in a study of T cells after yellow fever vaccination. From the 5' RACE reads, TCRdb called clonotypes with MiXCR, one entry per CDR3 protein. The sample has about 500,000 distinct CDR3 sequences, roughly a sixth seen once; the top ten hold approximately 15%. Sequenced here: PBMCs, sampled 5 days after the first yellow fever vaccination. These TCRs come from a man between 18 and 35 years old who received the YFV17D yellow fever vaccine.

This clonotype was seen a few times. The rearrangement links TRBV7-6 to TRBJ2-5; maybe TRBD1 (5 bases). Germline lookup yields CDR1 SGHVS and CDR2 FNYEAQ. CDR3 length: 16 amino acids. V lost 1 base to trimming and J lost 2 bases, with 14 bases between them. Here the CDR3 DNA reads TGTGCCAGCAGCTTAGGAGTGAGCCACAGGCAAGAGACCCAGTACTTC. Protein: CASSLGVSHRQETQYF.

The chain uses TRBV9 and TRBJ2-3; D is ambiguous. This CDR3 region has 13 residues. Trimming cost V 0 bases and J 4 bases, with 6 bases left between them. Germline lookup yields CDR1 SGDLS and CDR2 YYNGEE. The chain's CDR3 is CASSVAWADTQYF. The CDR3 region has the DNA TGTGCCAGCAGCGTAGCGTGGGCAGATACGCAGTATTTT.

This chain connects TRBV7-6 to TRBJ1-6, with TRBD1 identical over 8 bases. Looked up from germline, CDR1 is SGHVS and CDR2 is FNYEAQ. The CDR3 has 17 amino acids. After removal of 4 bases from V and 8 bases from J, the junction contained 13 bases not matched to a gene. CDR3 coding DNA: TGTGCCAGCAGCTCACAGAATACCGGGACAGGCCATTCACCCCTCCACTTT. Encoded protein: CASSSQNTGTGHSPLHF.

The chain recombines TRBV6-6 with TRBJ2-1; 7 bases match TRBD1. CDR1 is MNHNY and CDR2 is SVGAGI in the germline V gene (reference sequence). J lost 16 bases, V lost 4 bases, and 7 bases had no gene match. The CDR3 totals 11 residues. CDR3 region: CASSLDRAGFF. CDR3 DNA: TGTGCCAGCAGTTTAGACAGGGCGGGTTTCTTC.

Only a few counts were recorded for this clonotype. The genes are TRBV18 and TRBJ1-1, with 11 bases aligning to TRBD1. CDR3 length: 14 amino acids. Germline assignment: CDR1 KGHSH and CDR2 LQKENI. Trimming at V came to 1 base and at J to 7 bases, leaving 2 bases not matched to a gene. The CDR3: CASSPRTGGLEAFF. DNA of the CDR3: TGTGCCAGCTCACCACGGACAGGGGGCCTTGAAGCTTTCTTT.

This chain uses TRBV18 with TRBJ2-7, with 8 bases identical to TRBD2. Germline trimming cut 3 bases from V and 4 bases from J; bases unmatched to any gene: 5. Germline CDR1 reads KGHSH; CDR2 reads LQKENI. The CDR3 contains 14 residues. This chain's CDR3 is CASSPGGDRYEQYV. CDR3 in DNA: TGTGCCAGCTCACCCGGGGGGGACCGATACGAGCAGTACGTC.

The CDR3 sequence is CASRPRRNTEAFF. CDR3 DNA: TGTGCCAGCAGGCCGAGGAGGAACACTGAAGCTTTCTTT. The gene calls are TRBV6-2 or TRBV6-3 and TRBJ1-1; no definite D call. Trimming cost V 6 bases and J 1 base, with 9 bases left between them. Germline V lookup: CDR1 MNHEY, CDR2 SVGEGT. The CDR3 contains 13 residues.

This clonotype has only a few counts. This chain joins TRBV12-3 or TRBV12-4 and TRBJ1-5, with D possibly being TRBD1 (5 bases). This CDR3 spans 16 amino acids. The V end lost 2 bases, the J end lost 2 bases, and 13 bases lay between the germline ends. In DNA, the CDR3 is TGTGCCAGCAGTTTATGGGGATCGGGGGGCAATCAGCCCCAGCATTTT. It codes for CASSLWGSGGNQPQHF.

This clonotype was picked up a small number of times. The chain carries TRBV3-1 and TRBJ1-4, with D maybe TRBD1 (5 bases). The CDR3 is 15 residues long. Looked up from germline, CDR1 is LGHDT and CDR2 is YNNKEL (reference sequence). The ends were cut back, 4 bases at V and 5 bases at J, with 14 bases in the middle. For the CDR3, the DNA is TGTGCCAGCAGCCGCCTGGGACGGAGAAATGAAAAACTGTTTTTT. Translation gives CASSRLGRRNEKLFF. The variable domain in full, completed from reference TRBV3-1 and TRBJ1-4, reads DTAVSQTPKYLVTQMGNDKSIKCEQNLGHDTMYWYKQDSKKFLKIMFSYNNKELIINETVPNRFSPKSPDKAHLNLHINSLELGDSAVYFCASSRLGRRNEKLFFGSGTQLSVL.

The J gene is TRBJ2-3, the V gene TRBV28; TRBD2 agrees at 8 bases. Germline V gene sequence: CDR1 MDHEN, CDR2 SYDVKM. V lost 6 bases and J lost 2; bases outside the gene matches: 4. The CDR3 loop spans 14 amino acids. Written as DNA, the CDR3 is TGTGCCAGCAGGGACGGGGGGGACACAGATACGCAGTATTTT. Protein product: CASRDGGDTDTQYF.

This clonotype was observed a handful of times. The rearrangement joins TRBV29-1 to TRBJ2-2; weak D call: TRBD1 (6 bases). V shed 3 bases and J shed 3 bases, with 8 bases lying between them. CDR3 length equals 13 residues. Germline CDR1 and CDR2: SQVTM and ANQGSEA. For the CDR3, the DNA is TGCAGCGTTGACCCAGGGGACACCGGGGAGCTGTTTTTT. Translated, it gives CSVDPGDTGELFF.

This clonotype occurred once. CDR3 DNA sequence: TGTGCCACCATGATAAATGGCAGGGGGACTGAAGCTTTCTTT. This translates into CATMINGRGTEAFF. The genes are TRBV15 and TRBJ1-1, with TRBD1 matching over 7 bases. The V gene end was trimmed by 7 bases and the J gene end by 5 bases; junction bases not matched to a gene: 10. Germline V gene sequence: CDR1 LNHNV, CDR2 YYDKDF (reference sequence). The CDR3 is made up of 14 amino acids.

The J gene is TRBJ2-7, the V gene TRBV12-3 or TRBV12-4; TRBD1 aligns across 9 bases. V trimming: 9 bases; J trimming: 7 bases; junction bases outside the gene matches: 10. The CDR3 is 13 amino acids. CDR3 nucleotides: TGTGCCAGTGGTCGGGACAGGGAATCTGAGCAGTACTTC. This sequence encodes CASGRDRESEQYF.

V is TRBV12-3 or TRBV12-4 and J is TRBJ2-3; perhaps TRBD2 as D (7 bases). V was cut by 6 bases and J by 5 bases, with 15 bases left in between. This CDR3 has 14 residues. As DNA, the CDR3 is TGTGCCAGCAGAGTTGGGGGGGCAAAAGATACGCAGTATTTT. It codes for CASRVGGAKDTQYF.

In DNA form, the CDR3 reads TGCAGCGTTGGGGCTAGCGGGGGACAAGAGACCCAGTACTTC. Its translation is CSVGASGGQETQYF. The rearrangement joins TRBV29-1 to TRBJ2-5; the match to TRBD2 covers 10 bases. The CDR3 consists of 14 residues. The J segment lost 2 bases and the V segment lost 4 bases, leaving 4 bases of the junction unmatched. CDR1 SQVTM and CDR2 ANQGSEA come from the germline V gene.

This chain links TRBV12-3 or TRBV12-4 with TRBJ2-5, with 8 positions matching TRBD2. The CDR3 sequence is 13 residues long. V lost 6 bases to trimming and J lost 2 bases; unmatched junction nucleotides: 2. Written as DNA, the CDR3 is TGTGCCAGCAGGTCTAGCGGGCAAGAGACCCAGTACTTC. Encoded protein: CASRSSGQETQYF.

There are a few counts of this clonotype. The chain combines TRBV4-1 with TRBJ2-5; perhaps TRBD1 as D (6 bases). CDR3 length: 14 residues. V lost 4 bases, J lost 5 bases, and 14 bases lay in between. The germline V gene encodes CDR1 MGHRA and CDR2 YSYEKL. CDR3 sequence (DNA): TGCGCCAGCAGCCTCGGGCAGGGGATGGAGACCCAGTACTTC. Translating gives CASSLGQGMETQYF.

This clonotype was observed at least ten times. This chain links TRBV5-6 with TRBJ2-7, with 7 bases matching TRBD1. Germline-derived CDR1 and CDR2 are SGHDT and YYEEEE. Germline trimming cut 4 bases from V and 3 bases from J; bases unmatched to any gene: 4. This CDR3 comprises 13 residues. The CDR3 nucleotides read TGTGCCAGCAGCCCTCAGGGGGTCTACGAGCAGTACTTC. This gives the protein CASSPQGVYEQYF.

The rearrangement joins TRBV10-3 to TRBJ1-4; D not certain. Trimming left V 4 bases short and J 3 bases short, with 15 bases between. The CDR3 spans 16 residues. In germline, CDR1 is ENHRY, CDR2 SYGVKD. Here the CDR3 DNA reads TGTGCCATCAGTGCCCAGCCGGCCTCGGCTAATGAAAAACTGTTTTTT. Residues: CAISAQPASANEKLFF.

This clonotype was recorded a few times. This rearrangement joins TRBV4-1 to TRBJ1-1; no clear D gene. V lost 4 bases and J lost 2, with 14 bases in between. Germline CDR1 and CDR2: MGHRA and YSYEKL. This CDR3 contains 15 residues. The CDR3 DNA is TGCGCCAGCAGCCGTGGGAGTTCAGGAAACACTGAAGCTTTCTTT. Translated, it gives CASSRGSSGNTEAFF.

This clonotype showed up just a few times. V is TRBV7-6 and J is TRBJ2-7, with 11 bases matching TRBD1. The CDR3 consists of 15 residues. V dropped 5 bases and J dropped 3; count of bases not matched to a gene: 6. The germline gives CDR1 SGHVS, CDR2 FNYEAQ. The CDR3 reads CASSGPGQGVYEQYF. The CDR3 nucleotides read TGTGCCAGCAGCGGGCCGGGACAGGGGGTCTACGAGCAGTACTTC.

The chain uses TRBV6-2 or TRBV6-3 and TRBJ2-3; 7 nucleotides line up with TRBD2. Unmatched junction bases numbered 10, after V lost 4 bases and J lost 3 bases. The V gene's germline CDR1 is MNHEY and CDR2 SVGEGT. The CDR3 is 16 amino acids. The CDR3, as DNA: TGTGCCAGCAGTTTCTTCGGTCTCGGGAGGACAGATACGCAGTATTTT. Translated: CASSFFGLGRTDTQYF.

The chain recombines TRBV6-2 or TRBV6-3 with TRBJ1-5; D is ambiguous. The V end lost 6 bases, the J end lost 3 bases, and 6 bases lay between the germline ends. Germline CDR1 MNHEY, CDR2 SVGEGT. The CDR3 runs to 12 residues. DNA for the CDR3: TGTGCCAGCAGGACATCCAATCAGCCCCAGCATTTT. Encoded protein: CASRTSNQPQHF.